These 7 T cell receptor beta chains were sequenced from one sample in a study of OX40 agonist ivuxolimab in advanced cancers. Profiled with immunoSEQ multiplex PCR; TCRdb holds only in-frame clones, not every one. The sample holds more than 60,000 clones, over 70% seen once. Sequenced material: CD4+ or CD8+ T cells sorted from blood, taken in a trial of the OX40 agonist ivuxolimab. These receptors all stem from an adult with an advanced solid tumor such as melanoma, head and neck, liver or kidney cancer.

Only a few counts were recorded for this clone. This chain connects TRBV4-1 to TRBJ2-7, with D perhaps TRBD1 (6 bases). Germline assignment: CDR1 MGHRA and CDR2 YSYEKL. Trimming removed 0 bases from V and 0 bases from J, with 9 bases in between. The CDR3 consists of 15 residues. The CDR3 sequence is CASSQERGSSYEQYF. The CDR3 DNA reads TGCGCCAGCAGCCAAGAGAGGGGGAGCTCCTACGAGCAGTACTTC.

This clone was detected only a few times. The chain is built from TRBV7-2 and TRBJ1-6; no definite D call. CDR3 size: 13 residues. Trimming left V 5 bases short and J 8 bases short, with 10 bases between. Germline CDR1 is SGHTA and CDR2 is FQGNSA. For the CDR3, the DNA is TGTGCCAGCAGCCTAGGTGGGGATTCACCCCTCCACTTT. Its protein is CASSLGGDSPLHF.

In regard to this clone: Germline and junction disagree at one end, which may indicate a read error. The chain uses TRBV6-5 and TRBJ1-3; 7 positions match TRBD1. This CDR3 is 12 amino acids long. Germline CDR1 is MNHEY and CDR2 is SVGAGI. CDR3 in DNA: TGTGCCAGCAGTTCCGTTCCGGGACAGCCTAAATTT. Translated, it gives CASSSVPGQPKF.

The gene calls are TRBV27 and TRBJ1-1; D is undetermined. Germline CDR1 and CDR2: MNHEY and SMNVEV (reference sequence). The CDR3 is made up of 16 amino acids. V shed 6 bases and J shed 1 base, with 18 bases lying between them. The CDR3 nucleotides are TGTGCCAGCAGCCCCGGATTAGGAGGTCAGAACACTGAAGCTTTCTTT. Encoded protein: CASSPGLGGQNTEAFF.

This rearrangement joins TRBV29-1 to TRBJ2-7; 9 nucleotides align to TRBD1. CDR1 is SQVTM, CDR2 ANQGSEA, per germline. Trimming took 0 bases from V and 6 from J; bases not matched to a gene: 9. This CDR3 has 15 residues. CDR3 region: CSVEDLGQGFREQYF. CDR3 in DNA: TGCAGCGTTGAAGATCTGGGACAGGGTTTTCGCGAGCAGTACTTC.

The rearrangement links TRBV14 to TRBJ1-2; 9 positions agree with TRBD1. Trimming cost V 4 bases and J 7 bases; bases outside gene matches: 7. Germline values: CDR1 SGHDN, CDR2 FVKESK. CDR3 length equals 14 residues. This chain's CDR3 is CASSLGTGKLGYTF. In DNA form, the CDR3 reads TGTGCCAGCAGCCTCGGGACAGGGAAGCTTGGCTACACCTTC.

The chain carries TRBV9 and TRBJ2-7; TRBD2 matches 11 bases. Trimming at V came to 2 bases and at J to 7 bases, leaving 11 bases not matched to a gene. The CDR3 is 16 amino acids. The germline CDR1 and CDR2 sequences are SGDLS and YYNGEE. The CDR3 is CASSVGLAGGDGEQYF. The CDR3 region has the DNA TGTGCCAGCAGCGTCGGACTAGCGGGTGGCGATGGGGAGCAGTACTTC.